This TCR beta chain was sequenced in a study of Graves' ophthalmopathy and Graves' hyperthyroidism. The wider study: Peripheral blood (taken before any treatment) was collected at initial diagnosis.

The J segment lost 7 bases and the V segment lost 5 bases, leaving 15 bases of the junction unmatched. In germline, CDR1 is SEHNR, CDR2 FQNEAQ (reference sequence). This CDR3 is built from 16 residues. Researchers took RNA transcripts and amplified TCR beta CDR3 regions from them. Investigators did first-round RT-PCR with HTBI primers, then second-round multiplex PCR. TCRdb re-derived calls from the multiplex PCR reads in MiXCR, one entry per CDR3 protein. The table has over 650,000 distinct CDR3 sequences, roughly 41% seen once. General study results and limits: In blood, most expanded thyroid clonotypes above 0.001 frequency were also detected.

Concerning this clonotype itself: Antigen specificity is unknown.

The V call is TRBV7-9, the J call TRBJ1-2; TRBD1 matches 8 bases. The sequencing input was peripheral blood. The sequence was collected from an adult man with Graves' ophthalmopathy. The CDR3 here is CASSQGLAGGFFGYTF. The CDR3 DNA follows: TGTGCCAGCAGCCAGGGGTTGGCAGGGGGCTTTTTTGGCTACACCTTC.